These 14 T cell receptor beta chains came from one sample sequenced in a study of identical twins. TCRdb re-analysed the 5' RACE reads in MiXCR, keeping a single row per CDR3 protein. The sample consists of about 730,000 distinct CDR3 sequences, 21% of them appearing once. These data also formed part of another study, on T cells expressing NK-cell markers.

The sample consisted of PBMCs. The source is a young woman in good health.

V and J are TRBV5-5 and TRBJ2-2; possibly TRBD2 for D (6 bases). Germline V CDR1 and CDR2: SGHKS, YYEKEE (reference sequence). This CDR3 is built from 15 residues. With 1 base removed from V and 8 bases from J, the gap between germline ends came to 15 bases. The CDR3 is CASSLSPTSTGELFF. CDR3 nucleotide sequence: TGTGCCAGCAGCTTGAGCCCGACTAGTACGGGGGAGCTGTTTTTT.

V gene TRBV10-3 combines with J gene TRBJ2-3, with a weak D call TRBD2 (6 bases). V was shortened by 3 bases and J by 2 bases, with 12 bases between the two germline ends. This CDR3 is 15 amino acids long. The germline gives CDR1 ENHRY, CDR2 SYGVKD. CDR3 protein: CAISDFEGLTDTQYF. The CDR3 coding sequence is TGTGCCATCAGTGATTTCGAGGGACTCACAGATACGCAGTATTTT.

V and J are TRBV29-1 and TRBJ1-1; D might be TRBD1 (5 bases). V was cut by 0 bases and J by 1 base, with 15 bases left in between. This CDR3 region has 16 residues. Germline V gene sequence: CDR1 SQVTM, CDR2 ANQGSEA. The CDR3 sequence is CSVEDHLRTPNTEAFF. The CDR3 bases are TGCAGCGTTGAAGATCATCTGAGGACACCGAACACTGAAGCTTTCTTT.

The J gene is TRBJ1-1, the V gene TRBV5-1, with TRBD1 as a possible D gene (5 bases). V gave up 1 base and J gave up 0 bases, with 10 bases separating them. Germline V gene data show CDR1 as SGHRS and CDR2 as YFSETQ. This CDR3 contains 15 residues. The CDR3 DNA follows: TGCGCCAGCAGCTTGCTAGGACATATGAACACTGAAGCTTTCTTT. Protein product: CASSLLGHMNTEAFF.

V and J are TRBV2 and TRBJ2-2; D ambiguous. Trimming shortened V by 4 bases and J by 0 bases, and 6 bases separated the two germline ends. The CDR3 extends over 14 amino acids. The germline gives CDR1 SNHLY, CDR2 FYNNEI. CDR3 protein: CASSVMANTGELFF. Written as DNA, the CDR3 is TGTGCCAGCAGTGTAATGGCGAACACCGGGGAGCTGTTTTTT.

The chain links TRBV5-1 to TRBJ2-1; TRBD2 matches at 15 bases. Germline values: CDR1 SGHRS, CDR2 YFSETQ. The CDR3 consists of 14 residues. The trim removed 2 bases at V and 10 bases at J, leaving 1 base unmatched. The CDR3 is CASSLGTSGREQFF. In nucleotides, the CDR3 is TGCGCCAGCAGCTTAGGGACTAGCGGGAGGGAGCAGTTCTTC. The full variable domain, with the rest looked up from reference TRBV5-1 and TRBJ2-1, is KAGVTQTPRYLIKTRGQQVTLSCSPISGHRSVSWYQQTPGQGLQFLFEYFSETQRNKGNFPGRFSGRQFSNSRSEMNVSTLELGDSALYLCASSLGTSGREQFFGPGTRLTVL.

The chain recombines TRBV20-1 with TRBJ1-1; D ambiguous. Trimming took off 3 bases at V and 4 bases at J, with 15 bases between the two ends. Germline-derived CDR1 and CDR2 are DFQATT and SNEGSKA (reference sequence). CDR3 length: 14 residues. The CDR3, as DNA: TGCAGTGCTAGCACGGGCAGGTCCAGCACTGAAGCTTTCTTT. Translated: CSASTGRSSTEAFF.

The V and J genes are TRBV3-1 and TRBJ2-1, with no clear D. This CDR3 has 15 amino acids. The V end was cut by 1 base, the J end by 5 bases, with 12 bases between. CDR1 is LGHDT, CDR2 YNNKEL, per germline (reference sequence). The CDR3 reads CASSQGQRPHNEQFF. CDR3 bases: TGTGCCAGCAGCCAAGGGCAACGGCCTCACAATGAGCAGTTCTTC.

This clonotype was detected only a few times. V gene TRBV15 combines with J gene TRBJ2-3; the match to TRBD1 covers 11 bases. CDR1 is LNHNV, CDR2 YYDKDF, per germline (reference sequence). Germline trimming cut 3 bases from V and 4 bases from J; bases unmatched to any gene: 15. The CDR3 has 19 amino acids. CDR3 sequence: CATSSGQGALDNPADTQYF. DNA of the CDR3: TGTGCCACCAGCAGCGGACAGGGGGCATTAGATAATCCCGCAGATACGCAGTATTTT.

This clonotype turned up a few times. The chain's CDR3 is CAIMEGGLSYEQYF. The CDR3 nucleotides are TGTGCCATCATGGAAGGCGGGCTCTCCTACGAGCAGTACTTC. V is TRBV10-3 and J is TRBJ2-7, with D tentatively TRBD2 (5 bases). Germline values: CDR1 ENHRY, CDR2 SYGVKD. The V and J ends lost 7 bases and 0 bases respectively, with 13 bases between them. This CDR3 is built from 14 residues.

The rearrangement links TRBV19 to TRBJ1-4; no clear D. This CDR3 is built from 13 residues. V gave up 1 base and J gave up 5 bases, with 5 bases separating them. Germline CDR1 reads LNHDA; CDR2 reads SQIVND (reference sequence). The CDR3 protein is CASSIGPNEKLFF. DNA for the CDR3: TGTGCCAGTAGTATAGGACCGAATGAAAAACTGTTTTTT. Based on the CDR3 plus reference TRBV19 and TRBJ1-4, the full variable domain is DGGITQSPKYLFRKEGQNVTLSCEQNLNHDAMYWYRQDPGQGLRLIYYSQIVNDFQKGDIAEGYSVSREKKESFPLTVTSAQKNPTAFYLCASSIGPNEKLFFGSGTQLSVL.

The chain uses TRBV6-2 or TRBV6-3 and TRBJ2-1; 9 bases map to TRBD2. Unmatched junction bases numbered 7, after V lost 2 bases and J lost 8 bases. Germline V gene lookup returns CDR1 MNHEY and CDR2 SVGEGT. This CDR3 region has 15 residues. CDR3 nucleotide sequence: TGTGCCAGCAGTTACAGGGGGACTAGCATCTATGAGCAGTTCTTC. This sequence encodes CASSYRGTSIYEQFF.

This chain links TRBV7-2 with TRBJ2-7; TRBD1 might be the D (5 bases). This CDR3 has 14 amino acids. Germline V gene sequence: CDR1 SGHTA, CDR2 FQGNSA. V was shortened by 3 bases and J by 7 bases, with 16 bases between the two germline ends. CDR3 in amino acids: CASSLGLEVGEQYF. The CDR3 DNA reads as TGTGCCAGCAGCTTGGGGCTTGAGGTCGGGGAGCAGTACTTC.

This chain links TRBV20-1 with TRBJ2-3; D is uncertain. Germline CDR1 DFQATT, CDR2 SNEGSKA (reference sequence). The CDR3 is 12 amino acids. Trimming pared 6 bases from V and 3 bases from J, leaving 10 bases between. This CDR3 is CSAPPITDTQYF. The CDR3 nucleotides are TGCAGTGCCCCCCCCATTACAGATACGCAGTATTTT.